The 14 T cell receptor beta chains given below trace back to one sample, sequenced in a study of control samples from healthy donors and cancer patients. Sequencing was performed with immunoSEQ multiplex PCR; in TCRdb, only in-frame clones are kept and a portion is missing. The sample lists 80,000 to 100,000 clones; roughly 92% were seen once. Sample: blood. The receptors were sampled from a human donor in good health. The donor label of this sample is uncertain.

The V call is TRBV2, the J call TRBJ1-3; 10 nucleotides match TRBD1. This CDR3 has 16 amino acids. Germline loops: CDR1 SNHLY, CDR2 FYNNEI. The V and J ends lost 6 bases and 3 bases, in that order; junction bases with no gene match: 8. The CDR3 DNA reads TGTGCCAGCAGCCCTAAGACAGGGGGCATTGGAAACACCATATATTTT. This gives the protein CASSPKTGGIGNTIYF.

The rearrangement joins TRBV24-1 to TRBJ1-1; D call uncertain. V lost 4 bases and J lost 8, with 7 bases in between. The germline V gene has CDR1 KGHDR and CDR2 SFDVKD. This CDR3 spans 11 amino acids. The CDR3 coding sequence is TGTGCCACCAGTGAGAGGGAGGAAGCTTTCTTT. Protein sequence: CATSEREEAFF.

With regard to this clone: At one of its ends the junction is not consistent with the germline gene, which may arise from a read error. The chain is built from TRBV6-5 and TRBJ1-1, with 10 bases matching TRBD1. Germline V gives CDR1 MNHEY, CDR2 SVGAGI. The CDR3 has 15 amino acids. CDR3 coding DNA: TGTGCCAGCAGCTACTCCGGGACAGGGGACACTGAAGCTTTCTTT. This codes for CASSYSGTGDTEAFF.

The chain couples TRBV11-2 to TRBJ1-1; weak D call: TRBD1 (6 bases). CDR1 is SGHAT and CDR2 is FQNNGV in the germline V gene. V shed 0 bases and J shed 0 bases, with 20 bases lying between them. CDR3 length: 19 amino acids. For the CDR3, the DNA is TGTGCCAGCAGCTTAGATCAGGGGTACAGGATTAGCATGAACACTGAAGCTTTCTTT. Protein sequence: CASSLDQGYRISMNTEAFF.

The chain couples TRBV12-5 to TRBJ1-1, with D tentatively TRBD1 (6 bases). The CDR3 consists of 14 residues. Deletions cut 0 bases from V and 5 bases from J, with 10 bases between. In germline, CDR1 is LGHNT, CDR2 FRNRAP. The CDR3 loop reads CASGLVRGGTEAFF. The CDR3 nucleotides are TGTGCTAGTGGTTTGGTACGAGGGGGGACTGAAGCTTTCTTT.

The chain recombines TRBV23-1 with TRBJ2-7, with TRBD1 identical over 9 bases. TRBV23-1 is an open reading frame, and its role is uncertain. Germline trimming cut 0 bases from V and 1 base from J; bases unmatched to any gene: 7. This CDR3 contains 17 residues. CDR3 residues: CASSQSPDRGGSYEQYF. CDR3 DNA sequence: TGCGCCAGCAGTCAATCCCCCGACAGGGGGGGATCCTACGAGCAGTACTTC.

The genes are TRBV24-1 and TRBJ1-2, with a possible D match to TRBD1 (6 bases). Germline lookup yields CDR1 KGHDR and CDR2 SFDVKD. The CDR3 sequence is 12 residues long. V gave up 5 bases and J gave up 5 bases, with 8 bases separating them. The CDR3 bases are TGTGCCACCAGTGGGACAGAGTATGGCTACACCTTC. This codes for CATSGTEYGYTF.

The rearrangement joins TRBV3-1 (or the pseudogene TRBV3-2) to TRBJ1-2; 7 nucleotides match TRBD1. CDR3 length equals 16 residues. Germline V CDR1 and CDR2: LGHDT, YNNKEL (reference sequence). V was clipped by 5 bases and J by 4 bases; unmatched bases: 13. The CDR3 DNA reads as TGTGCCAGCAGCTCACGACGAAGGGGGACAGTCTATGGCTACACCTTC. It codes for CASSSRRRGTVYGYTF.

This clone has only one observation. The chain has TRBV3-1 (or the pseudogene TRBV3-2) and TRBJ2-1; no clear D gene. Trimming shortened V by 0 bases and J by 10 bases, and 16 bases separated the two germline ends. The CDR3 totals 15 residues. Germline V gene data show CDR1 as LGHDT and CDR2 as YNNKEL (reference sequence). This CDR3 is CASSQELGRPREQFF. The CDR3 nucleotides are TGTGCCAGCAGCCAAGAACTCGGCCGCCCTAGGGAGCAGTTCTTC.

V and J are TRBV18 and TRBJ1-1, with 8 bases lining up with TRBD1. Germline values: CDR1 KGHSH, CDR2 LQKENI. This CDR3 contains 15 residues. With V trimmed by 8 bases and J by 0 bases, 8 bases remained unmatched. This CDR3 reads CASLVPQGVNTEAFF. CDR3 nucleotides: TGTGCCAGCCTCGTACCACAGGGGGTGAACACTGAAGCTTTCTTT.

This chain connects TRBV13 to TRBJ2-6; no clear D gene. V was pared by 5 bases and J by 0 bases, with 11 bases between. Germline CDR1 is PRHDT and CDR2 is FYEKMQ (reference sequence). The CDR3 loop spans 16 amino acids. DNA of the CDR3: TGTGCCAGCAGCAAGCCCGTGACCTCTGGGGCCAACGTCCTGACTTTC. This gives the protein CASSKPVTSGANVLTF.

V usage is TRBV4-1 and J usage is TRBJ1-6; D is possibly TRBD1 (5 bases). The CDR3 is made up of 16 amino acids. Germline CDR1 MGHRA, CDR2 YSYEKL. V gave up 0 bases and J gave up 6 bases, with 12 bases separating them. CDR3 region: CASSQDRQKPNSPLHF. The DNA for the CDR3 is TGCGCCAGCAGCCAAGACCGACAGAAGCCTAATTCACCCCTCCACTTT.

The CDR3 reads CASSLRGIDFEAFF. Written as DNA, the CDR3 is TGTGCCAGCAGTTTACGGGGGATTGATTTTGAAGCTTTCTTT. The chain has TRBV28 and TRBJ1-1, with TRBD1 as a possible D gene (5 bases). The CDR3 spans 14 residues. The germline V gene encodes CDR1 MDHEN and CDR2 SYDVKM. V shed 2 bases and J shed 7 bases, with 14 bases lying between them.

The CDR3 reads CASSVTGGIGGELFF. CDR3 in DNA: TGTGCCAGCAGTGTCACAGGGGGCATTGGCGGGGAGCTGTTTTTT. This rearrangement joins TRBV2 to TRBJ2-2; 9 positions match TRBD1. The CDR3 has 15 residues. The germline gives CDR1 SNHLY, CDR2 FYNNEI. V lost 4 bases, J lost 7 bases, and 7 bases stayed unmatched.